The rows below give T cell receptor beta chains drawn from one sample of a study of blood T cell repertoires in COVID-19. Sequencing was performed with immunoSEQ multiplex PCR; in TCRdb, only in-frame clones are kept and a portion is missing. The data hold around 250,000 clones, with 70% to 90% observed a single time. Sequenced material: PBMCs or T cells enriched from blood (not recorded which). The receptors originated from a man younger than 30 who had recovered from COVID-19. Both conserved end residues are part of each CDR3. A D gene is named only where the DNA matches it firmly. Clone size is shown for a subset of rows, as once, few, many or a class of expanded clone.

CDR3: CAWSVRPRNRFNSPLHF
DNA: TGTGCCTGGAGTGTACGCCCCCGGAACAGGTTTAATTCACCCCTCCACTTT
size: NA
D: NA
J: TRBJ1-6
V: TRBV30

CDR3: CASSLPTGNQPQHF
DNA: TGTGCCAGCAGTTTACCTACAGGGAATCAGCCCCAGCATTTT
size: once
D: NA
J: TRBJ1-5
V: TRBV28

CDR3: CASSLGTPGGGKLFF
DNA: TGTGCCAGCAGCTTGGGAACCCCGGGAGGTGGAAAACTGTTTTTT
size: NA
D: NA
J: TRBJ1-4
V: TRBV5-4

CDR3: CASSSSTVSGNTIYF
DNA: TGTGCCAGCAGCTCCAGCACAGTCTCTGGAAACACCATATATTTT
size: NA
D: NA
J: TRBJ1-3
V: TRBV7-9

CDR3: CASSLEGYRDTEAFF
DNA: TGTGCCAGCAGCTTAGAAGGGTACAGGGACACTGAAGCTTTCTTT
size: NA
D: NA
J: TRBJ1-1
V: TRBV7-2

CDR3: CASTRRGGDYEQYF
DNA: TGTGCCAGCACCAGGCGGGGGGGCGATTACGAGCAGTACTTC
size: NA
D: TRBD2
J: TRBJ2-7
V: TRBV2

CDR3: CASSDQRGTSDTQYF
DNA: TGTGCCAGCAGCGATCAGCGGGGAACCTCCGATACGCAGTATTTT
size: NA
D: TRBD2
J: TRBJ2-3
V: TRBV5-4

CDR3: CASSESSGGTYEQYF
DNA: TGTGCCAGCAGTGAGTCTAGCGGGGGTACCTACGAGCAGTACTTC
size: many
D: TRBD2
J: TRBJ2-7
V: TRBV6-1

CDR3: CASSLGAVRRNSPLHF
DNA: TGTGCCAGCAGCTTAGGGGCAGTACGGCGCAATTCACCCCTCCACTTT
size: NA
D: NA
J: TRBJ1-6
V: TRBV7-8

CDR3: CATSFLSGSTGGEQFF
DNA: TGTGCCACCAGCTTCCTTTCGGGTAGCACCGGTGGTGAGCAGTTCTTC
size: NA
D: NA
J: TRBJ2-1
V: TRBV15

CDR3: CASSQTIDSGNTIYF
DNA: TGTGCCAGCAGCCAAACCATAGACTCTGGAAACACCATATATTTT
size: NA
D: NA
J: TRBJ1-3
V: TRBV3-1/TRBV3-2

CDR3: CASSQEQGRQYF
DNA: TGTGCCAGCAGCCAAGAACAGGGAAGGCAGTACTTC
size: NA
D: NA
J: TRBJ2-7
V: TRBV3-1/TRBV3-2

CDR3: CASTPRGTEAFF
DNA: TGTGCCAGCACCCCAAGGGGGACTGAAGCTTTCTTT
size: NA
D: NA
J: TRBJ1-1
V: TRBV6-6

CDR3: CASSFRGEKLFF
DNA: TGTGCCAGCAGCTTTCGGGGAGAAAAACTGTTTTTT
size: NA
D: NA
J: TRBJ1-4
V: TRBV5-4

CDR3: CASSLDRGYLPYNEQFF
DNA: TGTGCCAGCAGCTTAGATCGCGGGTATTTGCCCTACAATGAGCAGTTCTTC
size: NA
D: NA
J: TRBJ2-1
V: TRBV11-3

CDR3: CASSPGGEKLFF
DNA: TGTGCCAGCTCACCCGGCGGGGAAAAACTGTTTTTT
size: few
D: NA
J: TRBJ1-4
V: TRBV18

CDR3: CASSSTTGGEQYF
DNA: TGCGCCAGCAGCTCGACGACAGGGGGCGAGCAGTACTTC
size: NA
D: TRBD1
J: TRBJ2-7
V: TRBV5-1

CDR3: CASSIAPGQGALNYGYTF
DNA: TGTGCCAGTAGTATAGCCCCGGGACAGGGGGCTTTGAACTATGGCTACACCTTC
size: few
D: TRBD1
J: TRBJ1-2
V: TRBV19

CDR3: CAISESRDSGGYTF
DNA: TGTGCCATCAGTGAGTCCCGGGACAGCGGTGGCTACACCTTC
size: NA
D: TRBD1
J: TRBJ1-2
V: TRBV10-3

CDR3: CASSSLSGGLNTEAFF
DNA: TGTGCCAGCAGCTCCCTATCGGGAGGTTTAAACACTGAAGCTTTCTTT
size: NA
D: NA
J: TRBJ1-1
V: TRBV16

CDR3: CAISKTGVNTEAFF
DNA: TGTGCCATCAGTAAGACAGGGGTTAACACTGAAGCTTTCTTT
size: NA
D: TRBD1
J: TRBJ1-1
V: TRBV10-3

CDR3: CASRGQVEKLFF
DNA: TGTGCCAGCAGGGGACAGGTCGAAAAACTGTTTTTT
size: NA
D: TRBD1
J: TRBJ1-4
V: TRBV28

CDR3: CASSQVFTWSGSSYEQYF
DNA: TGTGCCAGCAGCCAAGTCTTCACATGGTCCGGGAGCTCCTACGAGCAGTACTTC
size: NA
D: NA
J: TRBJ2-7
V: TRBV3-1/TRBV3-2

CDR3: CASSFGTGREAGNTIYF
DNA: TGTGCCAGCAGTTTCGGTACGGGCAGGGAGGCAGGAAACACCATATATTTT
size: NA
D: NA
J: TRBJ1-3
V: TRBV28

CDR3: CASSLGLREAQETQYF
DNA: TGTGCCAGCAGCCTAGGGTTGCGCGAAGCCCAAGAGACCCAGTACTTC
size: NA
D: NA
J: TRBJ2-5
V: TRBV7-2

CDR3: CASRAGTQNTGELFF
DNA: TGTGCCAGCAGAGCCGGGACACAGAACACCGGGGAGCTGTTTTTT
size: NA
D: NA
J: TRBJ2-2
V: TRBV7-2

CDR3: CASSLKAGTGGYEQYF
DNA: TGTGCCAGCAGTCTCAAAGCCGGGACAGGGGGCTACGAGCAGTACTTC
size: NA
D: TRBD1
J: TRBJ2-7
V: TRBV27

CDR3: CASSIGQVVVDTQYF
DNA: TGTGCCAGTAGTATAGGACAGGTAGTGGTGGATACGCAGTATTTT
size: NA
D: NA
J: TRBJ2-3
V: TRBV19

CDR3: CASSQEFSYEQYF
DNA: TGTGCCAGCAGCCAAGAGTTCAGCTACGAGCAGTACTTC
size: NA
D: NA
J: TRBJ2-7
V: TRBV4-2

CDR3: CASSIQGRTDYEQYF
DNA: TGTGCCAGTAGTATCCAGGGTAGGACGGATTACGAGCAGTACTTC
size: NA
D: NA
J: TRBJ2-7
V: TRBV19

CDR3: CAISARTGDISSPLHF
DNA: TGTGCCATCAGTGCCAGGACAGGGGATATATCTTCACCCCTCCACTTT
size: NA
D: TRBD1
J: TRBJ1-6
V: TRBV10-3

CDR3: CASSPVQAGSYNEQFF
DNA: TGTGCCAGCAGCCCCGTCCAGGCGGGCTCCTACAATGAGCAGTTCTTC
size: NA
D: NA
J: TRBJ2-1
V: TRBV7-3

CDR3: CASTTSGASSYNEQFF
DNA: TGTGCCAGCACGACTAGCGGAGCCAGCTCCTACAATGAGCAGTTCTTC
size: NA
D: TRBD2
J: TRBJ2-1
V: TRBV27

CDR3: CASSLDGQGVEQYF
DNA: TGCGCCAGCAGCTTGGATGGACAGGGGGTCGAGCAGTACTTC
size: NA
D: TRBD1
J: TRBJ2-7
V: TRBV5-1

CDR3: CASSEAPGTAYEQYF
DNA: TGTGCCAGCAGTGAAGCCCCCGGGACAGCATACGAGCAGTACTTC
size: NA
D: TRBD1
J: TRBJ2-7
V: TRBV6-1

CDR3: CASSYSLSNQPQHF
DNA: TGTGCCAGCAGTTACTCCCTCAGCAATCAGCCCCAGCATTTT
size: once
D: NA
J: TRBJ1-5
V: TRBV6-5

CDR3: CASSGGTGDSGELFF
DNA: TGTGCCAGCAGCGGTGGGACAGGGGATTCCGGGGAGCTGTTTTTT
size: NA
D: TRBD1
J: TRBJ2-2
V: TRBV5-4

CDR3: CASKVAGGGYTF
DNA: TGTGCCAGCAAGGTGGCAGGAGGGGGCTACACCTTC
size: few
D: NA
J: TRBJ1-2
V: TRBV3-1/TRBV3-2

CDR3: CASSPRDRSNTEAFF
DNA: TGTGCCAGCAGCCCGAGGGACAGATCGAACACTGAAGCTTTCTTT
size: NA
D: TRBD1
J: TRBJ1-1
V: TRBV7-9

CDR3: CASTSSGGPPYNEQFF
DNA: TGTGCCAGCACCTCGTCCGGGGGACCTCCCTACAATGAGCAGTTCTTC
size: NA
D: NA
J: TRBJ2-1
V: TRBV27

CDR3: CASSIQGGYTF
DNA: TGTGCCAGTAGTATACAGGGGGGCTACACCTTC
size: NA
D: NA
J: TRBJ1-2
V: TRBV19

CDR3: CATAGTAAGNTIYF
DNA: TGTGCCACCGCCGGGACAGCAGCTGGAAACACCATATATTTT
size: NA
D: TRBD1
J: TRBJ1-3
V: TRBV19

CDR3: CASSWGDSGLPEAFF
DNA: TGTGCCAGCAGCTGGGGTGATTCGGGGTTACCTGAAGCTTTCTTT
size: NA
D: NA
J: TRBJ1-1
V: TRBV5-5

CDR3: CATAGQSYSGANVLTF
DNA: TGTGCCACCGCCGGACAGTCGTACTCTGGGGCCAACGTCCTGACTTTC
size: NA
D: NA
J: TRBJ2-6
V: TRBV15

CDR3: CASSLVLGNTEAFF
DNA: TGCGCCAGCAGCTTGGTATTGGGCAACACTGAAGCTTTCTTT
size: NA
D: NA
J: TRBJ1-1
V: TRBV5-1